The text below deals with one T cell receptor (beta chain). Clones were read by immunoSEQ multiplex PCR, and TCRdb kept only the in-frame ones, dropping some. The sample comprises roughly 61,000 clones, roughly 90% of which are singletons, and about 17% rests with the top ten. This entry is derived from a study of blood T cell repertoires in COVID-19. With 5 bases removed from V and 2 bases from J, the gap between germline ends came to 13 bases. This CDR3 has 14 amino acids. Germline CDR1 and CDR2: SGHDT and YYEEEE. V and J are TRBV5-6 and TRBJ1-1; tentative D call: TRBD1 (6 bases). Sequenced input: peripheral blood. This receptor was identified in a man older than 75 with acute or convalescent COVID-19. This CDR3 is CASRRNRANTEAFF. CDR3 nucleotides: TGTGCCAGCAGAAGAAACAGGGCAAACACTGAAGCTTTCTTT. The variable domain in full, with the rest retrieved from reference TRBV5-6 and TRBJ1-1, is DAGVTQSPTHLIKTRGQQVTLRCSPKSGHDTVSWYQQALGQGPQFIFQYYEEEERQRGNFPDRFSGHQFPNYSSELNVNALLLGDSALYLCASRRNRANTEAFFGQGTRLTVV.